This T cell receptor beta chain was retrieved from a study of T cells after yellow fever vaccination. This CDR3 has 12 amino acids. The germline V gene encodes CDR1 SGHTA and CDR2 FQGNSA. With 5 bases removed from V and 9 bases from J, the gap between germline ends came to 10 bases. 5'RACE template switching produced TCR cDNA carrying a universal primer site and UMIs. TCRdb re-derived calls from the 5' RACE reads in MiXCR, one entry per CDR3 protein. The data show some 240,000 distinct CDR3 sequences, around 4.9% seen once. This clonotype was found many times. The clonotype was recovered from a young man who received the YFV17D yellow fever vaccine. Source: CD4+ T cells sorted from PBMCs, taken on the day of the yellow fever booster vaccination. The chain employs TRBV7-2 and TRBJ2-2; tentatively, D is TRBD1 or TRBD2 (5 bases each). DNA for the CDR3: TGTGCCAGCAGCGTTCGGGGCAGGGAGCTGTTTTTT. This translates into CASSVRGRELFF. Looking up the rest from reference TRBV7-2 and TRBJ2-2 gives the full variable domain: GAGVSQSPSNKVTEKGKDVELRCDPISGHTALYWYRQSLGQGLEFLIYFQGNSAPDKSGLPSDRFSAERTGGSVSTLTIQRTQQEDSAVYLCASSVRGRELFFGEGSRLTVL.